This TCR beta chain derives from a study of CD8+ T cells in alopecia areata. About the research overall: People stayed on tofacitinib for 6 to 18 months, then stopped the drug for 6 months. Patients given treatment had severity scored by the percentage of scalp area affected.

It was cDNA, reverse transcribed from extracted RNA, that served as the sequencing template. Libraries were prepared by immunoSEQ multiplex PCR; TCRdb keeps only in-frame clonotypes and omits some of them. The data hold about 90,000 clones, with roughly 40% observed a single time. The germline V and J ends were trimmed by 2 bases and 5 bases, with 18 bases remaining between them. Germline CDR1 reads KGHSH; CDR2 reads LQKENI. The CDR3 consists of 16 residues. This clone came up a few times. As to treatment: oral pan-JAK inhibitor, 5-10 mg twice daily. Patients with alopecia areata provided lesional scalp punch biopsies as well as peripheral blood.

The sequencing here drew on CD8+ T cells sorted from blood, taken at week 24, from a patient treated with tofacitinib. The TCR sequence derives from a human donor with alopecia areata. The rearrangement joins TRBV18 to TRBJ2-5; a possible D gene is TRBD1 (5 bases). In nucleotides, the CDR3 is TGTGCCAGCTCACCAGGGGCTCTTCGTCAGGGTGAGACCCAGTACTTC. Its translation: CASSPGALRQGETQYF.